This T cell receptor (beta chain) was recorded in a study of response to subunit inactivated influenza vaccine. General study results and limits: Each seasonal influenza vaccination, the authors suggested, recruits few new T cells.

In TCRdb, the RT-PCR reads were re-called with MiXCR into one record per CDR3 protein. The table records around 300,000 distinct CDR3 sequences, 22% of them present only once. This clonotype appeared a few times. Its antigen is not known. V shed 3 bases and J shed 7 bases, with 12 bases lying between them. Germline V gene lookup returns CDR1 DFQATT and CDR2 SNEGSKA (reference sequence). The CDR3 runs to 12 residues. This TCR was sampled from a man in his fifties or sixties who received an inactivated influenza vaccine. This specimen was PBMCs from blood, taken 21 months after vaccination. The rearrangement links TRBV20-1 to TRBJ1-1; D call uncertain. This chain's CDR3 is CSARAGRGEAFF. The CDR3 DNA reads as TGCAGTGCTAGGGCCGGGCGAGGTGAAGCTTTCTTT.